This T cell receptor beta chain was identified in a study of CD8+ T cells in alopecia areata. cDNA serving as the sequencing template came from extracted, reverse transcribed RNA. Generated by immunoSEQ multiplex PCR, the TCRdb table keeps only in-frame clones and is missing some. The table shows under 130,000 clones, with roughly 50% occurring only once. This clone was counted many times. The sample has other DNA sequences that encode this CDR3 too. V lost 5 bases to trimming and J lost 1 base; unmatched junction nucleotides: 3. CDR3 length: 14 residues. The V gene's germline CDR1 is SGHTA and CDR2 FQGNSA.

The clonotype comes from a human donor in good health. The gene calls are TRBV7-2 and TRBJ2-3, with 7 bases matching TRBD2. The specimen was CD4+ T cells sorted from blood. CDR3 DNA: TGTGCCAGCAGCCTCACTAGCGGCACAGATACGCAGTATTTT. This translates into CASSLTSGTDTQYF.